These 19 T cell receptor beta chains were all obtained from the same sample, sequenced in a study of blood T cell repertoires in COVID-19. The method was immunoSEQ multiplex PCR; TCRdb's version includes in-frame clones alone and lacks a portion of them. The sample has approximately 280,000 clones, 88% seen once; the top ten hold approximately 8.5%. The sequenced sample consisted of peripheral blood. These TCRs come from a man aged 18 to 35 with active or convalescent COVID-19.

Here the CDR3 DNA reads TGTGCCAGCAGTTACGTCGGGACAGGGGTGGGGAACATTCAGTACTTC. This codes for CASSYVGTGVGNIQYF. The chain links TRBV6-2 or TRBV6-3 to TRBJ2-4; 10 positions agree with TRBD1. CDR1 is MNHEY, CDR2 SVGEGT, per germline. The CDR3 sequence is 16 residues long. V shed 2 bases and J 7 bases; nucleotides not matched to a gene: 8.

The V and J genes are TRBV9 and TRBJ1-2; TRBD1 aligns across 7 bases. CDR3 size: 14 residues. Germline V gene lookup returns CDR1 SGDLS and CDR2 YYNGEE. After removal of 3 bases from V and 8 bases from J, the junction contained 10 bases not matched to a gene. For the CDR3, the DNA is TGTGCCAGCAGCGCCCCAGGAGGGGGCGGGGGCTACACCTTC. Its translation is CASSAPGGGGGYTF.

CDR3 sequence reads: CASSRVSGKNIQYF. CDR3 DNA sequence: TGTGCCAGCAGCCGTGTCTCGGGCAAAAACATTCAGTACTTC. V usage is TRBV5-6 and J usage is TRBJ2-4; D not certain. The length of the CDR3 is 14 residues. The ends were cut back, 4 bases at V and 3 bases at J, with 11 bases in the middle. Germline CDR1 reads SGHDT; CDR2 reads YYEEEE.

This chain connects TRBV21-1 to TRBJ1-1; the D call TRBD1 from the table was never checked on the DNA. TRBV21-1 is a listed pseudogene. There are 15 residues in the CDR3. For the CDR3, the DNA is TGTGCCAGCAGCAATTGGTGGACAGGGGGTACTGAAGCTTTCTTT. Translating gives CASSNWWTGGTEAFF.

The V and J genes are TRBV19 and TRBJ2-1; 14 bases agree with TRBD2. V lost 5 bases, J lost 7 bases, and 7 bases stayed unmatched. The CDR3 has 16 residues. From germline, CDR1 is LNHDA and CDR2 SQIVND (reference sequence). For the CDR3, the DNA is TGTGCCAGTAGTCCCCGACTAGCGGGGGGGAGGAATGAGCAGTTCTTC. This gives the protein CASSPRLAGGRNEQFF.

The rearrangement links TRBV9 to TRBJ2-3, with a possible D match to TRBD2 (5 bases). This CDR3 spans 13 amino acids. CDR1 SGDLS and CDR2 YYNGEE come from the germline V gene. V shed 2 bases and J shed 6 bases, with 10 bases lying between them. For the CDR3, the DNA is TGTGCCAGCAGCGTCGTAGTAGCGGATACGCAGTATTTT. Translating gives CASSVVVADTQYF.

V is TRBV19 and J is TRBJ2-7, with D uncertain. Deletions cut 1 base from V and 4 bases from J, with 14 bases between. CDR3 size: 15 residues. The V gene's germline CDR1 is LNHDA and CDR2 SQIVND (reference sequence). The CDR3 region is CASSIGGSPGYEQYF. CDR3 nucleotide sequence: TGTGCCAGTAGTATAGGAGGCAGTCCTGGGTACGAGCAGTACTTC. The entire variable domain, with the rest obtained from reference TRBV19 and TRBJ2-7, is as follows: DGGITQSPKYLFRKEGQNVTLSCEQNLNHDAMYWYRQDPGQGLRLIYYSQIVNDFQKGDIAEGYSVSREKKESFPLTVTSAQKNPTAFYLCASSIGGSPGYEQYFGPGTRLTVT.

The rearrangement joins TRBV11-2 to TRBJ2-7; 8 bases fit TRBD1. The trim removed 3 bases at V and 6 bases at J, leaving 7 bases unmatched. Germline-derived CDR1 and CDR2 are SGHAT and FQNNGV. The CDR3 consists of 14 residues. The CDR3 nucleotides are TGTGCCAGCAGCTTTGGGACAGGAGTGGGCGAGCAGTACTTC. As protein: CASSFGTGVGEQYF.

This clone has just a few counts. This chain joins TRBV7-2 and TRBJ1-2; D possibly corresponds to TRBD1 (6 bases). The germline V gene encodes CDR1 SGHTA and CDR2 FQGNSA. This CDR3 region has 13 residues. Trimming removed 5 bases from V and 5 bases from J, with 12 bases in between. The CDR3 region has the DNA TGTGCCAGCAGCCAGACAGGACCTTATGGCTACACCTTC. Protein: CASSQTGPYGYTF.

The chain uses TRBV3-1 (or the pseudogene TRBV3-2) and TRBJ2-7; 8 positions match TRBD2. The CDR3 is made up of 16 amino acids. CDR1 and CDR2 (germline): LGHDT, YNNKEL (reference sequence). V trimming: 3 bases; J trimming: 2 bases; junction bases outside the gene matches: 9. CDR3 nucleotide sequence: TGTGCCAGCAGCCACTTTAGCGGGATACATACCTACGAGCAGTACTTC. Amino acids: CASSHFSGIHTYEQYF.

V usage is TRBV4-3 and J usage is TRBJ2-5, with TRBD2 as a possible D gene (5 bases). The CDR3 sequence is 15 residues long. Trimming stripped 0 bases from V and 0 bases from J, with 8 bases between. Germline CDR1 is LGHNA and CDR2 is YSLEER. CDR3 coding DNA: TGCGCCAGCAGCCAAGATCGGGGAAACCAAGAGACCCAGTACTTC. Encoded protein: CASSQDRGNQETQYF.

This clone was counted a few times. V and J are TRBV3-1 (or the pseudogene TRBV3-2) and TRBJ1-3; D unclear. The CDR3 totals 17 residues. V gave up 2 bases and J gave up 5 bases, with 19 bases separating them. Germline-derived CDR1 and CDR2 are LGHDT and YNNKEL (reference sequence). The CDR3 sequence is CASSQRRREVGRNTIYF. The CDR3 DNA is TGTGCCAGCAGCCAACGACGCCGGGAGGTTGGCAGAAACACCATATATTTT.

The chain links TRBV2 to TRBJ1-1, with D possibly matching TRBD1 (6 bases). The germline V and J ends were trimmed by 3 bases and 11 bases, with 16 bases remaining between them. The germline V gene has CDR1 SNHLY and CDR2 FYNNEI. CDR3 length equals 13 residues. DNA of the CDR3: TGTGCCAGCAGTGACGGCAGGGGCAGGGCTGCTTTCTTT. As protein: CASSDGRGRAAFF.

The V and J genes are TRBV5-1 and TRBJ1-1, with 10 bases that match TRBD1. V lost 4 bases to trimming and J lost 3 bases; unmatched junction nucleotides: 6. From germline, CDR1 is SGHRS and CDR2 YFSETQ. The CDR3 covers 15 residues. CDR3 protein: CASSRYGQGDTEAFF. DNA for the CDR3: TGCGCCAGCAGCCGATACGGACAGGGGGACACTGAAGCTTTCTTT.

The chain combines TRBV7-8 with TRBJ2-4; 10 bases are a match to TRBD2. The V gene's germline CDR1 is SGHVS and CDR2 FQNEAQ. The J segment lost 6 bases and the V segment lost 1 base, leaving 6 bases of the junction unmatched. This CDR3 is 16 amino acids long. CDR3 nucleotide sequence: TGTGCCAGCAGCTTAGAAGGCCTAGCGGGGGTAAACATTCAGTACTTC. As protein: CASSLEGLAGVNIQYF. Full variable domain (outside the CDR3, taken from reference TRBV7-8 and TRBJ2-4): GAGVSQSPRYKVAKRGQDVALRCDPISGHVSLFWYQQALGQGPEFLTYFQNEAQLDKSGLPSDRFFAERPEGSVSTLKIQRTQQEDSAVYLCASSLEGLAGVNIQYFGAGTRLSVL.

This clone came up a few times. The chain carries TRBV29-1 and TRBJ1-2; D perhaps matches TRBD1 (5 bases). The CDR3 contains 15 residues. Looked up from germline, CDR1 is SQVTM and CDR2 is ANQGSEA. Trimming cost V 5 bases and J 0 bases, with 16 bases left between them. The CDR3 loop is CSVNGGTGANYGYTF. The CDR3 bases are TGCAGCGTTAATGGGGGTACGGGGGCTAACTATGGCTACACCTTC.

The chain combines TRBV18 with TRBJ2-1; 8 bases agree with TRBD1. CDR3 length: 16 amino acids. The junction had 12 bases not matched to a gene; V was cut back by 4 bases and J by 7 bases. Looked up from germline, CDR1 is KGHSH and CDR2 is LQKENI. The CDR3 coding sequence is TGTGCCAGCTCACTCTTCGGGGGACAGGCGGTTAATGAGCAGTTCTTC. As protein: CASSLFGGQAVNEQFF.

The rearrangement links TRBV18 to TRBJ2-6; 12 positions match TRBD2. Germline V gives CDR1 KGHSH, CDR2 LQKENI. Trimming cost V 5 bases and J 0 bases; bases outside gene matches: 8. The length of the CDR3 is 19 residues. Here the CDR3 DNA reads TGTGCCAGCTCAGGGCGACTAGCGGGGGCGCGCTCTGGGGCCAACGTCCTGACTTTC. Translation: CASSGRLAGARSGANVLTF.

The CDR3 region is CASSKDRARYEQYF. The CDR3 nucleotides are TGTGCCAGCAGTAAAGACAGGGCTAGGTACGAGCAGTACTTC. This chain joins TRBV27 and TRBJ2-7, with 7 bases matching TRBD1. The junction had 8 bases not matched to a gene; V was cut back by 5 bases and J by 4 bases. The germline V gene has CDR1 MNHEY and CDR2 SMNVEV (reference sequence). The CDR3 runs to 14 residues.